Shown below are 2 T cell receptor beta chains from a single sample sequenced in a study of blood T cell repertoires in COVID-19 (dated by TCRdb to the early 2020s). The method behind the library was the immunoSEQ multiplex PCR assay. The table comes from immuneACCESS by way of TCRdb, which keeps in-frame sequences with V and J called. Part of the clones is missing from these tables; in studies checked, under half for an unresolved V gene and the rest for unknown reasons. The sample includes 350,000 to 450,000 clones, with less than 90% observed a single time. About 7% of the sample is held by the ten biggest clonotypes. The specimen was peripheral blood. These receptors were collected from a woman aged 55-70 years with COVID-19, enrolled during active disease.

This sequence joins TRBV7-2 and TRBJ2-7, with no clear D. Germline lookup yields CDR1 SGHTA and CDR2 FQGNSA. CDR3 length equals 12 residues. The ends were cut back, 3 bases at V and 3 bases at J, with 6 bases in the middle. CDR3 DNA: TGTGCCAGCAGCTTCCCCGGCTACGAGCAGTACTTC. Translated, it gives CASSFPGYEQYF.

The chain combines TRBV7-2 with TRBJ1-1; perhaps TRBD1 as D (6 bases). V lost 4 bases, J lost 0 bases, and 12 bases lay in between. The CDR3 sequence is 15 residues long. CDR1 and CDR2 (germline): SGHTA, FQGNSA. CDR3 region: CASSSPGALNTEAFF. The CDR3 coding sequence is TGTGCCAGCAGCTCCCCAGGGGCCCTGAACACTGAAGCTTTCTTT.